This T cell receptor beta chain was recovered during a study of blood T cell repertoires in COVID-19 (TCRdb year 2020). The study in broad terms: Collaborator samples came from the United States, Italy and Spain and covered acute and convalescent phases of COVID-19. The prospective study material was composed of cDNA or gDNA derived from T cells, B-cell-depleted T cells, or PBMCs. Sample metadata almost always included a de-identified subject ID, COVID-19 status, age in years and sex. Where available, HLA class I and class II types were obtained from metadata supplied by the sample provider rather than from assay-based typing. The samples were drawn from the first 160 participants of the ongoing ImmuneRACE study and from about 1,200 subjects provided by 6 global collaborators. The dataset comprised deeply sampled blood TCRbeta repertoires from subjects exposed to, actively infected with, or recovered from COVID-19. The repertoires were made available in a free public database intended to serve as a resource for research on the immune response to SARS-CoV-2.

The collaborating institutions used their own protocols to collect whole blood in K2EDTA tubes. For TCRbeta analysis, collaborator samples were shipped as frozen whole blood, as isolated PBMCs, or as DNA extracted from either sample type. General conclusions and limits of the study: The amount of clinical and demographic metadata varied by source and participant and was provided uncurated.

CDR1 SGHRS and CDR2 YFSETQ were looked up in the germline V gene. V and J are trimmed by 5 bases and 4 bases, and the gene matches miss 12 bases of the junction. Inclusive of the bounding cysteine and phenylalanine, the CDR3 is 16 residues long. Just the 48-base CDR3 DNA is kept, in frame starting at base 1. TCRbeta CDR3 regions were amplified from genomic DNA by means of the immunoSEQ Assay, a bias-controlled multiplex PCR. As for the authors' bioinformatics: Within the assay, amplification of reference gene primers was used to estimate how many nucleated cells each sample contained. To quantify the absolute abundance of each unique TCRbeta CDR3 rearrangement, sequence reads were collapsed and filtered. For each sample, productive Simpson clonality was calculated as the square root of Simpson's diversity index over productive rearrangements. TCRdb obtained this table from immuneACCESS and retained in-frame rearrangements with V and J assigned. These tables miss some clones; where compared with another copy, unresolved V genes account for less than half of the shortfall, and the remainder is unexplained. Clone size and the V and J calls come from that table; the DNA yielded D and trimming. The sample data list 150,000 to 180,000 clones, and approximately 83% of these were observed just once. About 29% of the sample is held by the ten biggest clonotypes.

Comment on this clone: What this receptor recognizes is not known. It has no much larger one-base neighbor in the sample; base qualities were not kept.

The clonotype was recovered from a woman aged 55-69 years with acute or convalescent COVID-19. The material sequenced was peripheral blood. The sequence links TRBV5-1 to TRBJ1-2, with TRBD1 matching 9 junction bases. The DNA sequence is TGCGCCAGCAGGCAGGAGATGACAGGGGGGAGCTATGGCTACACCTTC. Translated, this gives CASRQEMTGGSYGYTF.